This TCR beta chain originates from a study of blood T cells in healthy people across ages. About the study: Roughly one uniquely barcoded beta molecule per two T cells was captured.

This CDR3 has 16 residues. Germline V lookup: CDR1 SEHNR, CDR2 FQNEAQ (reference sequence). The V and J ends lost 3 bases and 2 bases, in that order; junction bases with no gene match: 8. Aged roughly 6 to 95, donors were systemically healthy Caucasians from Russia. Then a second PCR, running roughly 7 to 11 cycles, was carried out with a sample-barcoded 5' primer and a J-beta primer mix. Each cDNA was tagged by a template-switch adaptor containing 12 random nucleotides. TCRdb analysed the 5' RACE reads with MiXCR anew, one entry per CDR3 protein. The sample includes more than 650,000 distinct CDR3 sequences, about a fifth of them seen just once.

This TCR was sampled from a man aged 65 to 85 in good health. The sequencing sample was made of blood. The chain combines TRBV7-9 with TRBJ2-3, with 7 bases matching TRBD2. DNA for the CDR3: TGTGCCAGCAGCTTTAAGCGGGGAGGAGACACAGATACGCAGTATTTT. It translates to CASSFKRGGDTDTQYF.